This T cell receptor beta chain derives from a study of shared clonotypes between healthy human individuals. Study-wide results and limits: Deeper or shallower sequencing was expected to change how clonotypes are shared among donors. Only blood was sampled, and tissue TCR repertoires likely differ from blood ones.

In germline, CDR1 is SGHKS, CDR2 YYEKEE (reference sequence). V was pared by 2 bases and J by 1 base, with 10 bases of the junction left unmatched. The CDR3 contains 18 residues. The protocol was immunoSEQ multiplex PCR, while the TCRdb copy is restricted to in-frame clones and leaves out a portion. The repertoire consists of about 800,000 clones, with 96% occurring once and the leading ten covering roughly 0.23%. Naive CD8 cells, CD45RO-negative and positively selected for CCR7, excluded terminally differentiated effector memory CD45RA+ cells. Regarding this clone: No antigen is known for it.

Material: naive CD8+ T cells sorted from blood. This receptor was obtained from a man aged 25-45 years in good health. The rearrangement joins TRBV5-5 to TRBJ2-2; 8 bases line up with TRBD1. The CDR3 loop is CASSFTTGVAWNTGELFF. CDR3 DNA: TGTGCCAGCAGCTTTACGACAGGGGTCGCATGGAACACCGGGGAGCTGTTTTTT.